Following are 20 T cell receptor beta chains from one sample sequenced in a study of shared clonotypes between healthy human individuals. Measured with immunoSEQ multiplex PCR; TCRdb has only the in-frame clones, and not every one. Among hundreds of thousands of clones listed, more than 75% were seen once. The sample comprised PBMCs. Receptors were obtained from a woman aged 35 to 49 in good health. Some clones in this sample may be carry-over from other donors' samples.

The chain combines TRBV7-2 with TRBJ1-1, with D maybe TRBD1 (5 bases). The V gene lost 2 bases and the J gene lost 1 base, with 8 bases spanning the gap. CDR3 length: 14 residues. The germline gives CDR1 SGHTA, CDR2 FQGNSA. For the CDR3, the DNA is TGTGCCAGCAGCTTAACGCAGGGGAACACTGAAGCTTTCTTT. Translated: CASSLTQGNTEAFF. Complete variable domain (other parts from reference TRBV7-2 and TRBJ1-1): GAGVSQSPSNKVTEKGKDVELRCDPISGHTALYWYRQSLGQGLEFLIYFQGNSAPDKSGLPSDRFSAERTGGSVSTLTIQRTQQEDSAVYLCASSLTQGNTEAFFGQGTRLTVV.

V usage is TRBV4-3 and J usage is TRBJ1-1; possibly TRBD1 for D (5 bases). Trimming left V 3 bases short and J 5 bases short, with 10 bases between. The CDR3 covers 13 residues. CDR1 is LGHNA, CDR2 YSLEER, per germline. CDR3 DNA sequence: TGCGCCAGCAGCCATGGAGGGGTGACTGAAGCTTTCTTT. Translation gives CASSHGGVTEAFF.

The chain carries TRBV2 and TRBJ2-5; D is unresolved. Germline CDR1 reads SNHLY; CDR2 reads FYNNEI. The length of the CDR3 is 11 residues. V lost 5 bases, J lost 7 bases, and 8 bases lay in between. The CDR3 loop reads CASSNRGTQYF. The CDR3 DNA reads TGTGCCAGCAGTAACAGAGGGACCCAGTACTTC. The full variable domain, its missing parts supplied by reference TRBV2 and TRBJ2-5, is EPEVTQTPSHQVTQMGQEVILRCVPISNHLYFYWYRQILGQKVEFLVSFYNNEISEKSEIFDDQFSVERPDGSNFTLKIRSTKLEDSAMYFCASSNRGTQYFGPGTRLLVL.

V is TRBV7-9 and J is TRBJ2-7, with a possible D match to TRBD1 (6 bases). Trimming cost V 7 bases and J 3 bases, with 16 bases left between them. This CDR3 comprises 14 residues. Germline V gene sequence: CDR1 SEHNR, CDR2 FQNEAQ (reference sequence). The CDR3: CASTSLQGYYEQYF. CDR3 nucleotide sequence: TGTGCCAGCACCTCCTTACAGGGCTACTACGAGCAGTACTTC.

V and J are TRBV28 and TRBJ2-2; no firm D call. The CDR3 is 12 residues long. Germline V gene lookup returns CDR1 MDHEN and CDR2 SYDVKM. V was cut by 1 base and J by 6 bases, with 3 bases left in between. The CDR3: CASSLLSGELFF. Written as DNA, the CDR3 is TGTGCCAGCAGTTTATTATCCGGGGAGCTGTTTTTT.

This chain uses TRBV18 with TRBJ1-2, with a possible D match to TRBD1 (6 bases). The germline V and J ends were trimmed by 4 bases and 8 bases, with 26 bases remaining between them. The germline gives CDR1 KGHSH, CDR2 LQKENI. The CDR3 contains 17 residues. The CDR3 DNA reads as TGTGCCAGCTCACGGGCTCCCATAGGACAGCGAGAGGGGGGCTACACCTTC. Residues: CASSRAPIGQREGGYTF.

This chain uses TRBV15 with TRBJ2-3; D gene uncertain. Per germline, CDR1 LNHNV and CDR2 YYDKDF (reference sequence). V lost 3 bases to trimming and J lost 2 bases, with 12 bases between them. The CDR3 spans 15 residues. CDR3: CATSSLERDTDTQYF. The CDR3 DNA is TGTGCCACCAGCAGTCTGGAGCGAGACACAGATACGCAGTATTTT. Using reference TRBV15 and TRBJ2-3 for the parts outside the CDR3, the full variable domain is DAMVIQNPRYQVTQFGKPVTLSCSQTLNHNVMYWYQQKSSQAPKLLFHYYDKDFNNEADTPDNFQSRRPNTSFCFLDIRSPGLGDTAMYLCATSSLERDTDTQYFGPGTRLTVL.

The V call is TRBV7-8, the J call TRBJ2-7, with 8 bases aligning to TRBD2. After removal of 3 bases from V and 3 bases from J, the junction contained 4 bases not matched to a gene. Germline loops: CDR1 SGHVS, CDR2 FQNEAQ. The CDR3 length is 14 residues. The CDR3 nucleotides are TGTGCCAGCAGCTTCAGCGGGAGCGGCTACGAGCAGTACTTC. This encodes CASSFSGSGYEQYF.

The rearrangement joins TRBV28 to TRBJ2-1; D is undetermined. V lost 6 bases and J 3 bases, leaving 18 bases between the germline ends. CDR1 and CDR2 (germline): MDHEN, SYDVKM. This CDR3 has 16 amino acids. The CDR3 here is CASSAHQEILYNEQFF. The CDR3 DNA reads as TGTGCCAGCAGCGCACACCAGGAGATTCTCTACAATGAGCAGTTCTTC.

The rearrangement uses TRBV9 and TRBJ2-7, with TRBD1 identical over 8 bases. The CDR3 runs 14 residues. V shed 2 bases, J shed 2 bases, and the junction held 3 bases outside the gene matches. Germline assignment: CDR1 SGDLS and CDR2 YYNGEE. The CDR3 DNA sequence: TGTGCCAGCAGCGTTCGGGACAGGACCTACGAGCAGTACTTC. Translation gives CASSVRDRTYEQYF.

This clone was recorded many times. V usage is TRBV5-1 and J usage is TRBJ2-4, with 9 bases lining up with TRBD2. J lost 7 bases, V lost 5 bases, and 7 bases had no gene match. Germline V lookup: CDR1 SGHRS, CDR2 YFSETQ. The CDR3 runs to 14 residues. CDR3 protein: CASREAGGPNIQYF. CDR3 DNA sequence: TGCGCCAGCAGAGAGGCGGGAGGGCCCAACATTCAGTACTTC.

V usage is TRBV18 and J usage is TRBJ2-7, with TRBD1 matching 10 bases. V lost 6 bases to trimming and J lost 2 bases; unmatched junction nucleotides: 1. The CDR3 is made up of 13 amino acids. From germline, CDR1 is KGHSH and CDR2 LQKENI. The CDR3 coding sequence is TGTGCCAGCTCCGGGACAGGGGCCTACGAGCAGTACTTC. Protein product: CASSGTGAYEQYF.

This clone was recorded once. The chain is built from TRBV7-2 and TRBJ2-7, with 8 nucleotides matching TRBD1. CDR1 SGHTA and CDR2 FQGNSA come from the germline V gene. The V and J ends lost 0 bases and 6 bases, in that order; junction bases with no gene match: 7. The CDR3 length is 15 residues. CDR3 nucleotides: TGTGCCAGCAGCTTAGCCCGCCTACAGGGGGGCGAGCAGTACTTC. Its protein is CASSLARLQGGEQYF.

Here the CDR3 reads CASSWGTEAIKETQYF. The CDR3, as DNA: TGCGCCAGCAGCTGGGGGACGGAAGCCATTAAAGAGACCCAGTACTTC. V and J are TRBV5-1 and TRBJ2-5; either TRBD1 or TRBD2 may fit D (5 bases each). Germline-derived CDR1 and CDR2 are SGHRS and YFSETQ. Trimming left V 3 bases short and J 3 bases short, with 18 bases between. This CDR3 comprises 16 residues. Based on the CDR3 plus reference TRBV5-1 and TRBJ2-5, the full variable domain is KAGVTQTPRYLIKTRGQQVTLSCSPISGHRSVSWYQQTPGQGLQFLFEYFSETQRNKGNFPGRFSGRQFSNSRSEMNVSTLELGDSALYLCASSWGTEAIKETQYFGPGTRLLVL.

This sequence joins TRBV25-1 and TRBJ1-1, with TRBD1 matching over 9 bases. V lost 3 bases and J lost 3; bases outside the gene matches: 5. This CDR3 has 15 amino acids. From germline, CDR1 is MGHDK and CDR2 SYGVNS. This CDR3 reads CASSERTGEDTEAFF. Here the CDR3 DNA reads TGTGCCAGCAGTGAGCGGACAGGGGAGGACACTGAAGCTTTCTTT. Complete variable domain (other parts from reference TRBV25-1 and TRBJ1-1): EADIYQTPRYLVIGTGKKITLECSQTMGHDKMYWYQQDPGMELHLIHYSYGVNSTEKGDLSSESTVSRIRTEHFPLTLESARPSHTSQYLCASSERTGEDTEAFFGQGTRLTVV.

The rearrangement links TRBV7-2 to TRBJ2-7; D is unclear. Per the germline V gene, CDR1 is SGHTA and CDR2 is FQGNSA. Trimming removed 5 bases from V and 3 bases from J, with 8 bases in between. The CDR3 consists of 12 residues. The CDR3 sequence is CASSQAGYEQYF. In nucleotides, the CDR3 is TGTGCCAGCAGCCAGGCCGGCTACGAGCAGTACTTC.

A remark on this clone: Additional DNA sequences in this sample encode the identical CDR3. The chain uses TRBV5-1 and TRBJ2-7; TRBD2 aligns across 11 bases. Losses at the gene ends were 0 bases for V and 4 bases for J; bases not matched to a gene: 3. Germline V gene sequence: CDR1 SGHRS, CDR2 YFSETQ. The CDR3 has 15 amino acids. This CDR3 reads CASSLGLAGSYEQYF. The CDR3 region has the DNA TGCGCCAGCAGCTTGGGACTAGCGGGGTCATACGAGCAGTACTTC.

The CDR3 nucleotides read TGTGCCAGTAGTGGGCTTTCCAGGAGGGAGCTGTTTTTT. This encodes CASSGLSRRELFF. This chain links TRBV19 with TRBJ2-2; D is unresolved. V was shortened by 5 bases and J by 9 bases, with 13 bases between the two germline ends. The CDR3 length is 13 residues. CDR1 is LNHDA and CDR2 is SQIVND in the germline V gene (reference sequence).

This clone was counted a few times. A clone one base away is much larger, so this may be a read error. This chain uses TRBV6-1 with TRBJ2-7; 7 bases are a match to TRBD2. CDR3 size: 14 residues. Germline lookup yields CDR1 MNHNS and CDR2 SASEGT. Here the CDR3 reads CASLGLSDSYGQYF. The CDR3 DNA sequence: TGTGCCAGCCTGGGACTATCCGACTCCTACGGGCAGTACTTC.

The V call is TRBV28, the J call TRBJ1-2; a possible D gene is TRBD1 (5 bases). The CDR3 spans 17 residues. In germline, CDR1 is MDHEN, CDR2 SYDVKM. Trimming removed 5 bases at V and 5 bases at J, with 24 bases between. For the CDR3, the DNA is TGTGCCAGCAGTGAATACACGGGACGGCCTGAGGGGTATGGCTACACCTTC. Translation gives CASSEYTGRPEGYGYTF.